Shown below are 8 T cell receptor beta chains from a single sample sequenced in a study of early T cells in non-severe SARS-CoV-2 infection. One entry per CDR3 protein results from TCRdb running MiXCR on the 5' RACE reads. The data hold roughly 27,000 distinct CDR3 sequences, with more than 4.5% observed a single time. The sample was whole blood. The receptors come from an adult who was a healthcare worker with PCR-confirmed SARS-CoV-2 infection or an uninfected control (not recorded which).

The chain joins TRBV6-6 to TRBJ1-5; D gene unclear. Deletions cut 2 bases from V and 3 bases from J, with 5 bases between. Germline CDR1 and CDR2: MNHNY and SVGAGI (reference sequence). The CDR3 sequence is 13 residues long. DNA for the CDR3: TGTGCCAGCAGTTACCGAAACAATCAGCCCCAGCATTTT. Translated, it gives CASSYRNNQPQHF.

This clonotype was counted many times. Compared with germline, one end of the junction differs, possibly owing to a read error. The chain employs TRBV7-2 and TRBJ1-6, with TRBD1 as a possible D gene (6 bases). This CDR3 contains 16 residues. CDR1 and CDR2 (germline): SGHTA, FQGNSA. The CDR3 coding sequence is TGTGCCAGCAGCCGACAGGACAACCTCTATAATTCACCCCTCCATTTT. Translation gives CASSRQDNLYNSPLHF.

The chain carries TRBV11-2 and TRBJ2-1; a possible D gene is TRBD2 (5 bases). Between the trimmed V and J ends, which lost 2 bases and 8 bases, there was a span of 13 bases. This CDR3 contains 14 residues. Germline loops: CDR1 SGHAT, CDR2 FQNNGV. The CDR3, as DNA: TGTGCCAGCAGCTTACCCCAAAGCGGCGATGAGCAGTTCTTC. It codes for CASSLPQSGDEQFF.

In its sample, this clonotype was seen many times. This sequence joins TRBV15 and TRBJ1-2; perhaps TRBD1 as D (6 bases). V was trimmed by 1 base and J by 2 bases, leaving 11 bases between them. Germline values: CDR1 LNHNV, CDR2 YYDKDF (reference sequence). CDR3 length: 15 residues. CDR3 amino acids: CATSRGVGQNYGYTF. CDR3 in DNA: TGTGCCACCAGCAGAGGTGTGGGACAAAACTATGGCTACACCTTC.

This clonotype was counted only a few times. The gene calls are TRBV7-2 and TRBJ2-3; D unresolved. Germline V CDR1 and CDR2: SGHTA, FQGNSA. V lost 5 bases, J lost 4 bases, and 19 bases lay in between. This CDR3 has 16 amino acids. DNA for the CDR3: TGTGCCAGCAGCGAAAGTTTCCGATCGGTAGCAGATACGCAGTATTTT. As protein: CASSESFRSVADTQYF.

This clonotype has just a few counts. One end of the junction varies from germline; a read error may be responsible. The chain uses TRBV11-2 and TRBJ2-3; TRBD2 might be the D (6 bases). The CDR3 totals 15 residues. The germline V gene encodes CDR1 SGHAT and CDR2 FQNNGV. CDR3 bases: TGTGTCAGCAGCTTAGTCCCTCTCGGGGGAGATACGCAGTATTTT. Protein: CVSSLVPLGGDTQYF.

This clonotype was found a few times. CDR3 amino acids: CASSLPGTAKDSGNTIYF. The DNA for the CDR3 is TGTGCCAGCAGCCTACCTGGGACAGCCAAGGACTCTGGAAACACCATATATTTT. The chain combines TRBV6-5 with TRBJ1-3; 7 nucleotides match TRBD1. Germline assignment: CDR1 MNHEY and CDR2 SVGAGI. The V gene end was trimmed by 6 bases and the J gene end by 0 bases; junction bases not matched to a gene: 14. The CDR3 contains 18 residues.

There are many counts of this clonotype. The chain links TRBV10-1 to TRBJ2-3, with TRBD2 as a possible D gene (5 bases). V lost 3 bases and J lost 1, with 11 bases in between. Germline V CDR1 and CDR2: WNHNN, SYGVQD (reference sequence). The CDR3 extends over 15 amino acids. The CDR3: CASSDAGDGTDTQYF. CDR3 in DNA: TGCGCCAGCAGTGATGCCGGGGATGGCACAGATACGCAGTATTTT.